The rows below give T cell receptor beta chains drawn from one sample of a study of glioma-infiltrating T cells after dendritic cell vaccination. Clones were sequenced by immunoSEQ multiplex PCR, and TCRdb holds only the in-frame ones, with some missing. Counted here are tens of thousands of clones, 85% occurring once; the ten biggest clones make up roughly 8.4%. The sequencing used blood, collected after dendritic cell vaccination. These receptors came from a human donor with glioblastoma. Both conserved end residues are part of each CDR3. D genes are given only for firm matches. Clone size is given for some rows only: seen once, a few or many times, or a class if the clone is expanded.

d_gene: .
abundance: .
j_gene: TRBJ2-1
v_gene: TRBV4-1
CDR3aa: CASSQGPSYNEQFF
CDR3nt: TGCGCCAGCAGCCAAGGTCCTTCCTACAATGAGCAGTTCTTC

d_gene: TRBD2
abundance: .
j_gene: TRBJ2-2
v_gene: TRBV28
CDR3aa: CASSLAGVANTGELFF
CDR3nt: TGTGCCAGCAGCCTAGCGGGAGTGGCGAACACCGGGGAGCTGTTTTTT

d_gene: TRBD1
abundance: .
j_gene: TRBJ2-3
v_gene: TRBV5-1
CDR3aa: CASTIRTGGTDTQYF
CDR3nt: TGCGCCAGCACTATCAGGACAGGGGGGACAGATACGCAGTATTTT

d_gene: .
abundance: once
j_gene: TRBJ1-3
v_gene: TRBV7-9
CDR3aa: CASSLAFEILSGNTIYF
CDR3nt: TGTGCCAGCAGCTTAGCGTTTGAGATCCTCTCTGGAAACACCATATATTTT

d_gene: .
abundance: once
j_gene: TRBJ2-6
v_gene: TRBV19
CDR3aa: CASITGPLIGANVLTF
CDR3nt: TGTGCCAGTATCACGGGTCCCTTAATAGGGGCCAACGTCCTGACTTTC

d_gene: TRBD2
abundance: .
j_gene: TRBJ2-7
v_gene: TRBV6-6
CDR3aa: CASSSGTRHGYEQYF
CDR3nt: TGTGCCAGCAGTTCCGGGACTAGGCACGGATACGAGCAGTACTTC

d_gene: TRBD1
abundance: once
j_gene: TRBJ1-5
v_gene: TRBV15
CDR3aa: CATSRDVGQGQPQHF
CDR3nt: TGTGCCACCAGCAGAGATGTAGGACAGGGTCAGCCCCAGCATTTT

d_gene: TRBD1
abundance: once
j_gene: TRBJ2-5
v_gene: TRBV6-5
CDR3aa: CASSYGQGMGETQYF
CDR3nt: TGTGCCAGCAGTTACGGACAGGGGATGGGAGAGACCCAGTACTTC

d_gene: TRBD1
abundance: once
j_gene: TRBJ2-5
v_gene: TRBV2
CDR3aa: CASNRPRDSQETQYF
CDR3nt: TGTGCCAGCAATAGGCCCCGGGACAGCCAAGAGACCCAGTACTTC

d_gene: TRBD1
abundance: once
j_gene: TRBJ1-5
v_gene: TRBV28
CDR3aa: CASRHGTGRGQPQHF
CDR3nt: TGTGCCAGCAGGCATGGGACAGGGCGCGGACAGCCCCAGCATTTT

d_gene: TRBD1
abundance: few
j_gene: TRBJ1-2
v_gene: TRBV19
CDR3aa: CASSIWGTGYGYTF
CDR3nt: TGTGCCAGTAGTATTTGGGGGACAGGGTATGGCTACACCTTC

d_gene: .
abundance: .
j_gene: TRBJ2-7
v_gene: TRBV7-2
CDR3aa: CASSSRQDDYEQYF
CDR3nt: TGTGCCAGCAGCTCACGACAGGACGATTACGAGCAGTACTTC

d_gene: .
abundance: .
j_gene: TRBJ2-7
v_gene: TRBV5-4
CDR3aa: CASSWGGRAYEQYF
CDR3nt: TGTGCCAGCAGTTGGGGGGGGCGCGCGTACGAGCAGTACTTC

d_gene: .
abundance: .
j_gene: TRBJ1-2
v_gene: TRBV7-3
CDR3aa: CASSLTPPGPSGYTF
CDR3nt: TGTGCCAGCAGCTTAACCCCGCCAGGGCCCTCTGGCTACACCTTC

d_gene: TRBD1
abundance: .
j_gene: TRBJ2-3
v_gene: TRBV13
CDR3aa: CASRDTGGPARDTQYF
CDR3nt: TGTGCCAGCAGGGATACAGGGGGCCCGGCGAGAGATACGCAGTATTTT

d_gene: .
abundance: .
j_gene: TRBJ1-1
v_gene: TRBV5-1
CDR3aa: CASSLEQGPEAFF
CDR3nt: TGCGCCAGCAGCTTGGAACAGGGTCCTGAAGCTTTCTTT

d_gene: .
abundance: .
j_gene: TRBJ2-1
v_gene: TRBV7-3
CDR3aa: CASSLKGPGWEQFF
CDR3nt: TGTGCCAGCAGCTTAAAAGGTCCCGGGTGGGAGCAGTTCTTC

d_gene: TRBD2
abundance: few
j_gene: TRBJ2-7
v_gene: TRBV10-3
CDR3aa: CAISDKALAAYEQYF
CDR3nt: TGTGCCATCAGTGATAAGGCGCTAGCGGCCTACGAGCAGTACTTC

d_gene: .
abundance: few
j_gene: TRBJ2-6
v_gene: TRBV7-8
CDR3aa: CASSPDTSGANVLTF
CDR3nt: TGTGCCAGCAGCCCAGACACCTCTGGGGCCAACGTCCTGACTTTC

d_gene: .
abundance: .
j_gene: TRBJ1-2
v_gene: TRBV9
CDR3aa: CASSVGGGENYGYTF
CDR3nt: TGTGCCAGCAGCGTAGGTGGAGGGGAAAACTATGGCTACACCTTC

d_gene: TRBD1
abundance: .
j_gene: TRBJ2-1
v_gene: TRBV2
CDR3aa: CASSHNLQGTYNEQFF
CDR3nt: TGTGCCAGCAGCCACAATTTACAGGGGACCTACAATGAGCAGTTCTTC

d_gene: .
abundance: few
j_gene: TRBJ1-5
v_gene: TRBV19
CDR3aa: CASSGSWGGHQPQHF
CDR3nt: TGTGCCAGTAGTGGCTCATGGGGAGGACATCAGCCCCAGCATTTT

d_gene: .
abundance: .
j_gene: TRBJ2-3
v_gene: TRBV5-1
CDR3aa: CASSLEAREVRTDTQYF
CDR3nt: TGCGCCAGCAGCTTGGAAGCGAGGGAAGTAAGGACAGATACGCAGTATTTT

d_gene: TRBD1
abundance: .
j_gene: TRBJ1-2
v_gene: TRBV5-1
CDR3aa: CASTDPTGGNYGYTF
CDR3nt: TGCGCCAGCACCGACCCGACAGGGGGAAACTATGGCTACACCTTC

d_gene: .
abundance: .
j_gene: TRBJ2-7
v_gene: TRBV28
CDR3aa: CASSFDGQSLLYEQYF
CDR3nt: TGTGCCAGCAGTTTCGACGGACAGAGTCTCCTCTACGAGCAGTACTTC

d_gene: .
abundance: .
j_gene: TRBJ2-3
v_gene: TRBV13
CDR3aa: CASSLGLTSKTDTQYF
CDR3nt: TGTGCCAGCAGCTTAGGCCTAACTAGCAAGACAGATACGCAGTATTTT

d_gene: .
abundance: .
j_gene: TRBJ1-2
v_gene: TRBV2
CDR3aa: CASSDQGPPFGGYTF
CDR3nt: TGTGCCAGCAGTGATCAGGGGCCCCCCTTTGGCGGCTACACCTTC

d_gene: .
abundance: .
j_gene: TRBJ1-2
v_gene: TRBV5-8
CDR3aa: CASSLGTESASYTF
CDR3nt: TGTGCCAGCAGCTTGGGAACCGAGTCCGCAAGCTACACCTTC

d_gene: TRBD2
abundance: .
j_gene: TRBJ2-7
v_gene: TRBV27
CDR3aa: CASSNRGTSGSEQYF
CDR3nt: TGTGCCAGCAGTAACCGCGGGACTAGCGGGAGCGAGCAGTACTTC

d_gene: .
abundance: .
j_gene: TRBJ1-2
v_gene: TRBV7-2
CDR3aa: CASSFPGVGYTF
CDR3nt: TGTGCCAGCAGCTTCCCGGGGGTTGGCTACACCTTC

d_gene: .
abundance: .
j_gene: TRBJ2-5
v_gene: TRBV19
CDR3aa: CASSIGDYQETQYF
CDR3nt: TGTGCCAGTAGTATAGGGGACTACCAAGAGACCCAGTACTTC

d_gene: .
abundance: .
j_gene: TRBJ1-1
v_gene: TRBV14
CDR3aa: CASSQLSGEAFF
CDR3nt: TGTGCCAGCAGCCAATTGTCGGGTGAAGCTTTCTTT

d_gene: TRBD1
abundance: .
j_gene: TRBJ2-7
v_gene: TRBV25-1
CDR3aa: CASSEYYRTGSSYEQYF
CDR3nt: TGTGCCAGCAGTGAATATTACCGGACAGGGAGCTCCTACGAGCAGTACTTC

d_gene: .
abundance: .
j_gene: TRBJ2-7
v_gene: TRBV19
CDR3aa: CASSIQGSYEQYF
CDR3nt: TGTGCCAGTAGTATTCAGGGATCCTACGAGCAGTACTTC

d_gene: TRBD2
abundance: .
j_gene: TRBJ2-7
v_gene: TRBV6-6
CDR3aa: CASSYFGLDSYEQYF
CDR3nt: TGTGCCAGCAGTTACTTCGGACTAGACTCCTACGAGCAGTACTTC

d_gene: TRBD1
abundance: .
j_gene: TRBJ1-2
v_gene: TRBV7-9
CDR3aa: CASSGTGGIYGYTF
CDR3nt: TGTGCCAGCAGCGGAACAGGGGGGATCTATGGCTACACCTTC

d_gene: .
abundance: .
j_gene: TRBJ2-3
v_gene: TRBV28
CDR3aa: CASSLRASEINTDTQYF
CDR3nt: TGTGCCAGCAGTTTAAGGGCTAGCGAGATAAACACAGATACGCAGTATTTT

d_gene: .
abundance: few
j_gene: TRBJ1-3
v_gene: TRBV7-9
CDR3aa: CASSFLGGLGNTIYF
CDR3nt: TGTGCCAGCAGCTTCTTGGGGGGACTTGGAAACACCATATATTTT

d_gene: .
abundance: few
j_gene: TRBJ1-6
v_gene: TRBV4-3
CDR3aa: CASSRALGLNSPLHF
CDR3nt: TGCGCCAGCAGCCGCGCCCTGGGCTTAAATTCACCCCTCCACTTT

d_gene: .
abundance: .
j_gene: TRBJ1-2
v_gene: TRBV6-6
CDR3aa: CASSYSAPKYGYTF
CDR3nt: TGTGCCAGCAGTTACTCAGCTCCGAAGTATGGCTACACCTTC

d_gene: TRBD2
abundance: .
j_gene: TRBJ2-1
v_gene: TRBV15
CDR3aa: CATSRDRGTSAPAGQFF
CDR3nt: TGTGCCACCAGCAGAGATCGAGGGACTAGCGCACCCGCTGGGCAGTTCTTC

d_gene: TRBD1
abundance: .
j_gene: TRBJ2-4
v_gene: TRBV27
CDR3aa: CASNPTGTGSHIQYF
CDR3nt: TGTGCCAGCAATCCGACCGGGACAGGGTCACACATTCAGTACTTC

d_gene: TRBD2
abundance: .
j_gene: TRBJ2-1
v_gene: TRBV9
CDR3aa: CASSVGSSGGPEKQFF
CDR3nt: TGTGCCAGCAGCGTAGGATCTAGCGGGGGGCCTGAGAAGCAGTTCTTC

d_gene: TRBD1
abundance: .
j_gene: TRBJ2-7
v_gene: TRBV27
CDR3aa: CASSRDRAYEQYF
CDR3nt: TGTGCCAGCAGCCGTGACAGGGCCTACGAGCAGTACTTC

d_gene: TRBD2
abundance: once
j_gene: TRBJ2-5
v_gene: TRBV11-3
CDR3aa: CASSHGDYQETQYF
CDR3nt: TGTGCCAGCAGCCACGGGGACTATCAAGAGACCCAGTACTTC

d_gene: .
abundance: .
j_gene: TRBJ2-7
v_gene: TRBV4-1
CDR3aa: CASSQDSTASYEQYF
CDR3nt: TGCGCCAGCAGCCAAGATTCGACAGCCTCCTACGAGCAGTACTTC

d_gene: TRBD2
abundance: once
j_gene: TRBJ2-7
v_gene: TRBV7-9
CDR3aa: CASRVAGGNEQYF
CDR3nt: TGTGCCAGCAGGGTCGCGGGAGGAAACGAGCAGTACTTC

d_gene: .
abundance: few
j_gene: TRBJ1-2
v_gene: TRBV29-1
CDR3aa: CSVSGTTYGYTF
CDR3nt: TGCAGCGTTTCGGGGACAACCTATGGCTACACCTTC

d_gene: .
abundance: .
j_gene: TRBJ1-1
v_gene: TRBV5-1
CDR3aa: CASSLESGFLGEAFF
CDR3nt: TGCGCCAGCAGCTTGGAGTCAGGGTTTTTGGGTGAAGCTTTCTTT

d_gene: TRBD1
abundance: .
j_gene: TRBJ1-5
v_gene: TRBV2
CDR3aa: CASSGGQASNQPQHF
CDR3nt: TGTGCCAGCAGTGGGGGACAGGCTAGCAATCAGCCCCAGCATTTT